These T cell receptor beta chains were read from a single sample in a study of T cell responses to AZD1222 COVID-19 vaccine. Method: immunoSEQ multiplex PCR; TCRdb's copy keeps in-frame clones and lacks some. The sample holds 95,000 to 150,000 clones, around 88% seen once. Here the sequenced sample was peripheral blood, taken on day 0 of AZD1222 vaccination. Receptors were obtained from an adult in good health. Each CDR3 is given with its conserved first and last residue. A D gene is named only where the DNA matches it firmly. Expanded clones get a size class; other rows say once, few or many, or leave the size out.

. | TRBJ2-1 | . | TRBV7-3 | CASSLISGVFNEQFF | TGTGCCAGCAGCTTAATATCCGGAGTGTTCAATGAGCAGTTCTTC
. | TRBJ2-7 | . | TRBV15 | CATSRDAGPLQQYF | TGTGCCACCAGCAGAGATGCAGGCCCCCTGCAGCAGTACTTC
. | TRBJ2-7 | . | TRBV28 | CASSFEAEQYF | TGTGCCAGCAGTTTTGAGGCAGAGCAGTACTTC
once | TRBJ1-2 | . | TRBV4-3 | CASSQEGSNYGYTF | TGCGCCAGCAGCCAAGAAGGAAGTAACTATGGCTACACCTTC
. | TRBJ1-6 | . | TRBV5-1 | CASSLGQGVNSPLHF | TGCGCCAGCAGCTTGGGGCAGGGTGTAAATTCACCCCTCCACTTT
once | TRBJ1-6 | . | TRBV2 | CASSEQGPYNSPLHF | TGTGCCAGCAGTGAACAGGGCCCCTATAATTCACCCCTCCACTTT
. | TRBJ1-4 | . | TRBV6-5 | CASCSSPGNEKLFF | TGTGCCAGTTGTAGCAGCCCGGGTAATGAAAAACTGTTTTTT
. | TRBJ1-1 | . | TRBV9 | CASSVVEIGTEAFF | TGTGCCAGCAGCGTAGTCGAAATCGGAACTGAAGCTTTCTTT
. | TRBJ1-2 | . | TRBV7-9 | CASSLEVSGYTF | TGTGCCAGCAGCTTAGAAGTTAGTGGCTACACCTTC
. | TRBJ2-3 | TRBD1 | TRBV9 | CASSALHRGSTDTQYF | TGTGCCAGCAGCGCCCTACACAGGGGGAGCACAGATACGCAGTATTTT
. | TRBJ1-3 | TRBD1 | TRBV7-2 | CASSPGQASGNTIYF | TGTGCCAGCAGCCCCGGACAGGCCTCTGGAAACACCATATATTTT
. | TRBJ1-2 | . | TRBV11-2 | CASSLSYYGYTF | TGTGCCAGCAGCTTAAGTTACTATGGCTACACCTTC
. | TRBJ1-5 | TRBD1 | TRBV28 | CASRDRSNQPQHF | TGTGCCAGCAGGGACAGGAGCAATCAGCCCCAGCATTTT
. | TRBJ2-1 | . | TRBV19 | CASSIGGRRVIDEQFF | TGTGCCAGTAGTATAGGCGGCAGAAGGGTGATCGATGAGCAGTTCTTC
. | TRBJ1-2 | . | TRBV28 | CASSFSWGVGEDGYTF | TGTGCCAGCAGTTTTAGTTGGGGGGTGGGTGAGGATGGCTACACCTTC
. | TRBJ2-4 | TRBD1 | TRBV6-2/TRBV6-3 | CASSSTGDGIQYF | TGTGCCAGCAGTTCGACAGGGGATGGCATTCAGTACTTC